This entry lists 16 T cell receptor beta chains sequenced from one sample in a study of blood T cell repertoires in COVID-19 (TCRdb year 2020). The library was made by the immunoSEQ multiplex PCR assay. The source is immuneACCESS, and TCRdb retained only in-frame sequences with V and J called. Part of the clones is not carried over; for the studies checked, unresolved V genes explain less than half of this, and the remainder is unexplained. The sample table contains approximately 80,000 clones; only one count was recorded for 70% to 90% of them. Clones ranked in the top ten supply about 7% of the sample. Input material: peripheral blood. The receptors here all came from a woman aged 80 or over with acute or convalescent COVID-19.

The gene calls are TRBV19 and TRBJ1-2, with 11 bases matching TRBD1. The V gene's germline CDR1 is LNHDA and CDR2 SQIVND (reference sequence). This CDR3 is built from 13 residues. The junction had 6 bases not matched to a gene; V was cut back by 7 bases and J by 8 bases. CDR3 amino acids: CASKFGTGGGYTF. CDR3 nucleotide sequence: TGTGCCAGTAAATTCGGGACAGGGGGAGGCTACACCTTC. The variable domain in full, with the rest retrieved from reference TRBV19 and TRBJ1-2, is DGGITQSPKYLFRKEGQNVTLSCEQNLNHDAMYWYRQDPGQGLRLIYYSQIVNDFQKGDIAEGYSVSREKKESFPLTVTSAQKNPTAFYLCASKFGTGGGYTFGSGTRLTVV.

This CDR3 reads CASSSESYGYTF. The CDR3 DNA follows: TGTGCCAGCAGCTCCGAGTCCTATGGCTACACCTTC. The J gene is TRBJ1-2, the V gene TRBV11-2, with unresolved D. Looked up from germline, CDR1 is SGHAT and CDR2 is FQNNGV. This CDR3 is 12 amino acids long. The V end was cut by 4 bases, the J end by 4 bases, with 7 bases between.

The V and J genes are TRBV3-1 (or the pseudogene TRBV3-2) and TRBJ2-5, with 10 bases matching TRBD2. The CDR3 length is 17 residues. J was trimmed by 4 bases and V by 1 base; bases with no gene match: 9. Per the germline V gene, CDR1 is LGHDT and CDR2 is YNNKEL (reference sequence). The CDR3 bases are TGTGCCAGCAGCCAAGTAAAGCGGGGGGGATGCGGAGAGACCCAGTACTTC. Residues: CASSQVKRGGCGETQYF.

V gene TRBV24-1 combines with J gene TRBJ2-3; 8 bases are shared with TRBD1. The CDR3 sequence is 15 residues long. V gave up 10 bases and J gave up 2 bases; unmatched junction bases: 10. Per germline, CDR1 KGHDR and CDR2 SFDVKD. This CDR3 reads CATGHGQGLTDTQYF. CDR3 nucleotides: TGTGCCACAGGCCATGGACAGGGTCTCACAGATACGCAGTATTTT.

The chain has TRBV10-3 and TRBJ2-2, with D maybe TRBD1 (5 bases). With 3 bases removed from V and 3 bases from J, the gap between germline ends came to 32 bases. The CDR3 is 22 residues long. CDR1 and CDR2 from the germline V gene are ENHRY and SYGVKD. The DNA for the CDR3 is TGTGCCATCAGTGACCGATTCAAAGACAGACCTAAGCACGATTCGGACACCGGGGAGCTGTTTTTT. This codes for CAISDRFKDRPKHDSDTGELFF.

The chain couples TRBV30 to TRBJ1-3; 11 nucleotides agree with TRBD1. Germline V lookup: CDR1 GTSNPN, CDR2 SVGIG (reference sequence). The V gene end was trimmed by 2 bases and the J gene end by 4 bases; junction bases not matched to a gene: 7. This CDR3 spans 16 amino acids. In DNA form, the CDR3 reads TGTGCCTGGAGTTTTGGACAGGGGGCGTTCGGAAACACCATATATTTT. Residues: CAWSFGQGAFGNTIYF.

The chain uses TRBV30 and TRBJ1-4; D uncertain. With 6 bases removed from V and 3 bases from J, the gap between germline ends came to 11 bases. The germline V gene encodes CDR1 GTSNPN and CDR2 SVGIG (reference sequence). The CDR3 runs 13 residues. The CDR3 loop is CACPSGANEKLFF. The CDR3 region has the DNA TGTGCCTGTCCGAGCGGGGCTAATGAAAAACTGTTTTTT.

This clone was seen a handful of times. The chain is built from TRBV25-1 and TRBJ2-5, with D unclear. The CDR3 sequence is 13 residues long. V was clipped by 0 bases and J by 1 base, with 3 bases between them. Germline assignment: CDR1 MGHDK and CDR2 SYGVNS. The CDR3 sequence is CASSEYSQETQYF. The CDR3 DNA reads as TGTGCCAGCAGTGAATATAGCCAAGAGACCCAGTACTTC.

The rearrangement uses TRBV5-3 and TRBJ2-5; 8 bases line up with TRBD2. TRBV5-3 is given ORF status, its function remaining uncertain. CDR3 size: 18 residues. Trimming at V came to 6 bases and at J to 9 bases, leaving 25 bases not matched to a gene. The CDR3: CARIPQRVAGSRRRAQYF. In DNA form, the CDR3 reads TGTGCCAGAATTCCCCAGAGGGTAGCGGGGTCCCGGAGACGGGCCCAGTACTTC.

This chain links TRBV3-1 (or the pseudogene TRBV3-2) with TRBJ1-2; TRBD1 aligns across 10 bases. The CDR3 consists of 15 residues. CDR1 and CDR2 from the germline V gene are LGHDT and YNNKEL (reference sequence). J gave up 3 bases and V 4 bases, and 5 bases lay outside the gene matches. The CDR3 spells CASSRRDRGYYGYTF. The CDR3 DNA follows: TGTGCCAGCAGCCGGAGGGACAGGGGATACTATGGCTACACCTTC.

The V gene is TRBV30, the J gene TRBJ1-1; TRBD1 agrees at 8 bases. Germline loops: CDR1 GTSNPN, CDR2 SVGIG (reference sequence). Trimming at V came to 3 bases and at J to 4 bases, leaving 7 bases not matched to a gene. The CDR3 length is 14 residues. The CDR3 region has the DNA TGTGCCTGGAGCGTAACAGGGGGGGGCACTGAAGCTTTCTTT. Translation: CAWSVTGGGTEAFF.

V usage is TRBV11-3 and J usage is TRBJ1-1, with D perhaps TRBD1 (6 bases). The CDR3 totals 13 residues. The germline V gene encodes CDR1 SGHNT and CDR2 YENEEA. Trimming removed 1 base from V and 7 bases from J, with 10 bases in between. CDR3 region: CASSLVRGGEAFF. The CDR3 coding sequence is TGTGCCAGCAGCTTAGTAAGGGGGGGTGAAGCTTTCTTT. Based on the CDR3 plus reference TRBV11-3 and TRBJ1-1, the full variable domain is EAGVVQSPRYKIIEKKQPVAFWCNPISGHNTLYWYLQNLGQGPELLIRYENEEAVDDSQLPKDRFSAERLKGVDSTLKIQPAELGDSAVYLCASSLVRGGEAFFGQGTRLTVV.

The chain is built from TRBV5-1 and TRBJ1-5; the match to TRBD1 covers 9 bases. This CDR3 spans 15 amino acids. CDR1 is SGHRS, CDR2 YFSETQ, per germline. J was trimmed by 6 bases and V by 4 bases; bases with no gene match: 8. The CDR3: CASSRTGEMGQPQHF. The CDR3 DNA sequence: TGCGCCAGCAGCCGGACAGGGGAGATGGGTCAGCCCCAGCATTTT.

This chain links TRBV18 with TRBJ1-5, with D possibly TRBD1 on 6 matching bases. CDR1 is KGHSH, CDR2 LQKENI, per germline. V lost 5 bases and J lost 2, with 10 bases in between. There are 14 residues in the CDR3. Here the CDR3 reads CASSLRQGNQPQHF. In nucleotides, the CDR3 is TGTGCCAGCTCATTGAGACAGGGCAATCAGCCCCAGCATTTT.

This chain connects TRBV19 to TRBJ2-2, with D possibly TRBD2 on 5 matching bases. In germline, CDR1 is LNHDA, CDR2 SQIVND (reference sequence). The V end lost 7 bases, the J end lost 1 base, and 10 bases lay between the germline ends. The CDR3 has 14 residues. DNA of the CDR3: TGTGCCAGTAATGGGGAGTTGAACACCGGGGAGCTGTTTTTT. Translated: CASNGELNTGELFF. Together with reference TRBV19 and TRBJ2-2, the CDR3 gives the full variable domain: DGGITQSPKYLFRKEGQNVTLSCEQNLNHDAMYWYRQDPGQGLRLIYYSQIVNDFQKGDIAEGYSVSREKKESFPLTVTSAQKNPTAFYLCASNGELNTGELFFGEGSRLTVL.

The rearrangement links TRBV9 to TRBJ1-4; the D gene is possibly TRBD1 (6 bases). CDR3 size: 15 residues. V lost 4 bases to trimming and J lost 5 bases, with 15 bases between them. Per the germline V gene, CDR1 is SGDLS and CDR2 is YYNGEE. The CDR3 here is CASSLSTGLNEKLFF. Here the CDR3 DNA reads TGTGCCAGCAGCTTATCGACAGGCCTAAATGAAAAACTGTTTTTT.